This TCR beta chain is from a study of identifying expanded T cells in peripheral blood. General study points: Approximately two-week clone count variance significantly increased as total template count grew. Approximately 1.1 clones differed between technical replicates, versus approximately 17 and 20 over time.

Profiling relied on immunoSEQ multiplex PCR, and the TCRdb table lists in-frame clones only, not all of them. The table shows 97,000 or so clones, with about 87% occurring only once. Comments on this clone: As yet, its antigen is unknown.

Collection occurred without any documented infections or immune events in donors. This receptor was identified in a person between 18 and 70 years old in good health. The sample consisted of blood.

The CDR3 region is CSVEQGPFTEAFF. Written as DNA, the CDR3 is TGCAGCGTTGAACAGGGACCCTTCACTGAAGCTTTCTTT. This chain connects TRBV29-1 to TRBJ1-1; D perhaps matches TRBD1 (5 bases). Germline V gene data show CDR1 as SQVTM and CDR2 as ANQGSEA. V lost 2 bases and J lost 4, with 11 bases in between. The CDR3 length is 13 residues.